The next 31 T cell receptor beta chains were all read from a single sample in a study of blood T cell repertoires in COVID-19. Some clones are missing from TCRdb's copy, which holds only in-frame ones; the method was immunoSEQ multiplex PCR. Among roughly 230,000 clones, more than 75% were seen once, and the ten largest hold approximately 6.6%. The sample was PBMCs or T cells enriched from blood (not recorded which). Receptors were obtained from a woman aged 45-65 years who had been exposed to COVID-19.

This clone was recorded once. The CDR3 loop reads CASRSLAGGSDTQYF. CDR3 DNA: TGTGCCAGCAGATCCTTAGCGGGGGGATCAGATACGCAGTATTTT. V gene TRBV28 combines with J gene TRBJ2-3, with 10 positions matching TRBD2. With 6 bases clipped from V and 4 bases from J, the junction kept 7 bases outside the gene matches. CDR1 and CDR2 from the germline V gene are MDHEN and SYDVKM. The CDR3 is 15 residues long. The full variable domain, rest sourced from reference TRBV28 and TRBJ2-3, is DVKVTQSSRYLVKRTGEKVFLECVQDMDHENMFWYRQDPGLGLRLIYFSYDVKMKEKGDIPEGYSVSREKKERFSLILESASTNQTSMYLCASRSLAGGSDTQYFGPGTRLTVL.

The table lists this clone with a count of one. This sequence joins TRBV28 and TRBJ1-1; 9 bases fit TRBD1. V lost 3 bases and J lost 7; bases outside the gene matches: 12. Germline CDR1 is MDHEN and CDR2 is SYDVKM. The length of the CDR3 is 16 residues. CDR3 amino acids: CASSFTGTGPRSEAFF. Here the CDR3 DNA reads TGTGCCAGCAGTTTTACCGGGACAGGGCCCCGTAGTGAAGCTTTCTTT.

This chain uses TRBV14 with TRBJ2-1; D uncertain. Between the trimmed V and J ends, which lost 0 bases and 6 bases, there was a span of 15 bases. Germline loops: CDR1 SGHDN, CDR2 FVKESK. This CDR3 has 16 residues. In DNA form, the CDR3 reads TGTGCCAGCAGCCAAGATCATTCAAGACTGCTCAATGAGCAGTTCTTC. Protein: CASSQDHSRLLNEQFF.

The V and J genes are TRBV2 and TRBJ1-1; D call uncertain. Germline V gene sequence: CDR1 SNHLY, CDR2 FYNNEI. The CDR3 is 14 amino acids. The V and J ends lost 8 bases and 0 bases respectively, with 13 bases between them. The CDR3 here is CASQDKKMNTEAFF. CDR3 in DNA: TGTGCCAGCCAAGACAAAAAGATGAACACTGAAGCTTTCTTT.

The chain combines TRBV19 with TRBJ1-2, with 10 bases identical to TRBD1. Losses at the gene ends were 5 bases for V and 10 bases for J; bases not matched to a gene: 10. There are 14 residues in the CDR3. Germline V gene lookup returns CDR1 LNHDA and CDR2 SQIVND (reference sequence). CDR3 DNA: TGTGCCAGTAGTTCCGGACGGGACAGGGGTTCCTACACCTTC. This encodes CASSSGRDRGSYTF.

This chain uses TRBV12-3 or TRBV12-4 with TRBJ1-2, with 8 bases aligning to TRBD1. This CDR3 is built from 13 residues. V lost 6 bases and J lost 6; bases outside the gene matches: 6. CDR3 residues: CASRPDRVDGYTF. DNA for the CDR3: TGTGCCAGCAGACCGGACAGGGTTGATGGCTACACCTTC.

The V call is TRBV9, the J call TRBJ1-4; 9 bases line up with TRBD1. The trim removed 4 bases at V and 6 bases at J, leaving 7 bases unmatched. The V gene's germline CDR1 is SGDLS and CDR2 YYNGEE. The CDR3 runs to 15 residues. The CDR3 region is CASSPRDRADEKLFF. DNA of the CDR3: TGTGCCAGCAGCCCTCGGGACAGGGCCGATGAAAAACTGTTTTTT. Full variable domain (rest looked up from reference TRBV9 and TRBJ1-4): DSGVTQTPKHLITATGQRVTLRCSPRSGDLSVYWYQQSLDQGLQFLIQYYNGEERAKGNILERFSAQQFPDLHSELNLSSLELGDSALYFCASSPRDRADEKLFFGSGTQLSVL.

V and J are TRBV6-5 and TRBJ1-1; 10 nucleotides line up with TRBD1. The CDR3 extends over 15 amino acids. With 6 bases clipped from V and 3 bases from J, the junction kept 7 bases outside the gene matches. Per germline, CDR1 MNHEY and CDR2 SVGAGI. The CDR3 coding sequence is TGTGCCAGCAGCGCCCCCGACAGGGGGCACACTGAAGCTTTCTTT. Protein sequence: CASSAPDRGHTEAFF.

V usage is TRBV29-1 and J usage is TRBJ2-7; 9 nucleotides line up with TRBD2. Germline CDR1 and CDR2: SQVTM and ANQGSEA. V lost 8 bases, J lost 3 bases, and 11 bases stayed unmatched. This CDR3 is built from 14 residues. The chain's CDR3 is CSPDIGLAHYEQYF. The CDR3 DNA reads TGCAGCCCAGACATAGGACTAGCGCACTACGAGCAGTACTTC.

The rearrangement uses TRBV24-1 and TRBJ1-1; TRBD1 matches at 8 bases. In germline, CDR1 is KGHDR, CDR2 SFDVKD. The CDR3 sequence is 16 residues long. With 8 bases clipped from V and 7 bases from J, the junction kept 17 bases outside the gene matches. The CDR3 sequence: CATIRGLYRGFYEAFF. CDR3 sequence (DNA): TGTGCCACCATTAGGGGCCTCTACAGGGGGTTCTATGAAGCTTTCTTT.

V is TRBV12-3 or TRBV12-4 and J is TRBJ1-1; TRBD1 aligns across 7 bases. The CDR3 is 12 amino acids. V lost 5 bases, J lost 11 bases, and 8 bases stayed unmatched. CDR3 amino acids: CASSAGGRKAFF. The CDR3 coding sequence is TGTGCCAGCAGTGCAGGGGGGCGGAAGGCTTTCTTT.

This sequence joins TRBV7-2 and TRBJ2-1; 7 bases fit TRBD1. Unmatched junction bases numbered 3, after V lost 2 bases and J lost 2 bases. Germline CDR1 reads SGHTA; CDR2 reads FQGNSA. This CDR3 contains 15 residues. The chain's CDR3 is CASSLRQGPYNEQFF. CDR3 coding DNA: TGTGCCAGCAGCTTACGACAGGGACCCTACAATGAGCAGTTCTTC.

The V and J genes are TRBV10-2 and TRBJ2-7, with a weak D call TRBD1 (6 bases). Trimming removed 5 bases at V and 2 bases at J, with 10 bases between. CDR1 is WSHSY and CDR2 is SAAADI in the germline V gene. This CDR3 is 13 amino acids long. This CDR3 reads CASSRDIAYEQYF. DNA for the CDR3: TGCGCCAGCAGTAGGGACATCGCCTACGAGCAGTACTTC.

The genes are TRBV2 and TRBJ1-5; 7 nucleotides line up with TRBD1. V trimming: 7 bases; J trimming: 6 bases; junction bases outside the gene matches: 9. This CDR3 comprises 14 residues. From germline, CDR1 is SNHLY and CDR2 FYNNEI. CDR3: CASTDRDEGQPQHF. DNA of the CDR3: TGTGCCAGCACCGACAGGGATGAGGGTCAGCCCCAGCATTTT.

The chain links TRBV5-1 to TRBJ1-3; 7 positions match TRBD1. V was clipped by 5 bases and J by 0 bases; unmatched bases: 8. CDR3 length: 16 residues. CDR1 is SGHRS and CDR2 is YFSETQ in the germline V gene. This CDR3 is CASSLTGQSSGNTIYF. DNA for the CDR3: TGCGCCAGCAGTCTGACAGGGCAGAGCTCTGGAAACACCATATATTTT.

In its sample, this clone was seen a few times. The chain carries TRBV3-1 (or the pseudogene TRBV3-2) and TRBJ2-7; TRBD1 agrees at 8 bases. The V segment lost 1 base and the J segment 7 bases; nucleotides outside the gene matches: 3. Germline loops: CDR1 LGHDT, CDR2 YNNKEL (reference sequence). This CDR3 contains 13 residues. The DNA of the CDR3 is TGTGCCAGCAGCCAAGGGACAGGGTGGGAGCAGTACTTC. This gives the protein CASSQGTGWEQYF.

The count of this clone is one. The chain uses TRBV5-5 and TRBJ2-7; D possibly corresponds to TRBD1 (6 bases). Trimming shortened V by 4 bases and J by 0 bases, and 14 bases separated the two germline ends. The germline CDR1 and CDR2 sequences are SGHKS and YYEKEE (reference sequence). This CDR3 has 15 amino acids. The CDR3 region has the DNA TGTGCCAGCAGCCCCACAGGGATGAGCTCCTACGAGCAGTACTTC. It is translated as CASSPTGMSSYEQYF.

The V and J genes are TRBV2 and TRBJ2-1; 8 bases fit TRBD2. Trimming took 5 bases from V and 5 from J; bases not matched to a gene: 2. From germline, CDR1 is SNHLY and CDR2 FYNNEI. This CDR3 contains 13 residues. The CDR3 DNA follows: TGTGCCAGCAGTCTCGGGGGGGACAATGAGCAGTTCTTC. Translated, it gives CASSLGGDNEQFF.

This clone was found many times. This chain links TRBV4-3 with TRBJ2-2; 8 nucleotides agree with TRBD1. CDR1 is LGHNA and CDR2 is YSLEER in the germline V gene. With V trimmed by 2 bases and J by 5 bases, 7 bases remained unmatched. This CDR3 is built from 16 residues. The CDR3 is CASSQLRGQGTGELFF. The CDR3 DNA follows: TGCGCCAGCAGCCAACTACGTGGACAGGGAACCGGGGAGCTGTTTTTT.

The chain couples TRBV9 to TRBJ1-2; 7 bases align to TRBD1. Trimming removed 3 bases from V and 1 base from J; junction bases left unmatched: 6. Germline V lookup: CDR1 SGDLS, CDR2 YYNGEE. The CDR3 totals 15 residues. The CDR3 is CASSGGDSFNYGYTF. CDR3 in DNA: TGTGCCAGCAGCGGGGGGGACAGTTTTAACTATGGCTACACCTTC. The whole variable domain, remainder taken from reference TRBV9 and TRBJ1-2, is DSGVTQTPKHLITATGQRVTLRCSPRSGDLSVYWYQQSLDQGLQFLIQYYNGEERAKGNILERFSAQQFPDLHSELNLSSLELGDSALYFCASSGGDSFNYGYTFGSGTRLTVV.

This chain connects TRBV19 to TRBJ2-7; possible D gene TRBD2, 6 bases. V was cut by 5 bases and J by 0 bases, with 11 bases left in between. CDR1 LNHDA and CDR2 SQIVND come from the germline V gene (reference sequence). The CDR3 runs 14 residues. Here the CDR3 DNA reads TGTGCCAGTAGTCGCGGGGTAAGCTCCTACGAGCAGTACTTC. Translated: CASSRGVSSYEQYF.

This chain links TRBV6-2 or TRBV6-3 with TRBJ1-1; tentatively, D is TRBD1 (5 bases). The germline gives CDR1 MNHEY, CDR2 SVGEGT. V dropped 0 bases and J dropped 1 base, with 12 bases sitting between them. This CDR3 region has 16 residues. This CDR3 reads CASSYSWGRANTEAFF. The DNA for the CDR3 is TGTGCCAGCAGTTACTCGTGGGGCCGCGCGAACACTGAAGCTTTCTTT.

This clone was observed a single time. V usage is TRBV7-9 and J usage is TRBJ2-1; D remains unclear. The CDR3 has 13 amino acids. The germline V gene encodes CDR1 SEHNR and CDR2 FQNEAQ (reference sequence). Trimming took off 1 base at V and 6 bases at J, with 7 bases between the two ends. The CDR3 coding sequence is TGTGCCAGCAGCTTAGTTGTCAGCAATGAGCAGTTCTTC. Its protein product is CASSLVVSNEQFF.

The chain joins TRBV29-1 to TRBJ1-4; D not resolved. The germline CDR1 and CDR2 sequences are SQVTM and ANQGSEA. This CDR3 comprises 12 residues. The V end was cut by 7 bases, the J end by 4 bases, with 10 bases between. The CDR3 sequence is CSAGTYNEKLFF. DNA of the CDR3: TGCAGCGCGGGAACATATAATGAAAAACTGTTTTTT.

The chain is built from TRBV15 and TRBJ1-5; D gene ambiguous. The V end was cut by 4 bases, the J end by 6 bases, with 10 bases between. Germline V CDR1 and CDR2: LNHNV, YYDKDF (reference sequence). The CDR3 is 13 residues long. CDR3 nucleotide sequence: TGTGCCACCAGCAATCCTTCACTTCAGCCCCAGCATTTT. Its translation: CATSNPSLQPQHF.

The CDR3 DNA follows: TGTGCTAGTGGTTTTGGGACAGTGGCTAACTATGGCTACACCTTC. This codes for CASGFGTVANYGYTF. V and J are TRBV12-5 and TRBJ1-2, with 7 nucleotides matching TRBD1. The trim removed 3 bases at V and 0 bases at J, leaving 4 bases unmatched. CDR1 is LGHNT and CDR2 is FRNRAP in the germline V gene. CDR3 length: 15 amino acids.

The chain uses TRBV10-3 and TRBJ1-2; TRBD1 might be the D (6 bases). This CDR3 spans 13 amino acids. The germline V gene encodes CDR1 ENHRY and CDR2 SYGVKD. Trimming removed 7 bases at V and 0 bases at J, with 9 bases between. DNA for the CDR3: TGTGCCATCATGGCAGGGGCTAACTATGGCTACACCTTC. It translates to CAIMAGANYGYTF.

V is TRBV5-5 and J is TRBJ1-6, with D possibly matching TRBD1 (5 bases). This CDR3 region has 14 residues. Trimming removed 0 bases at V and 9 bases at J, with 10 bases between. Germline CDR1 reads SGHKS; CDR2 reads YYEKEE (reference sequence). The DNA for the CDR3 is TGTGCCAGCAGCTTGGACAGGCCGAGTTCACCCCTCCACTTT. Translated: CASSLDRPSSPLHF.

The sample holds one count of this clone. The chain has TRBV5-1 and TRBJ2-7; TRBD1 matches at 7 bases. The CDR3 runs 13 residues. Germline values: CDR1 SGHRS, CDR2 YFSETQ. Trimming took 4 bases from V and 3 from J; bases not matched to a gene: 4. As DNA, the CDR3 is TGCGCCAGCAGCGCCACAGGGGACTACGAGCAGTACTTC. It encodes CASSATGDYEQYF.

The chain is built from TRBV19 and TRBJ1-1; D not certain. V was cut by 3 bases and J by 2 bases, with 10 bases left in between. The CDR3 spans 14 residues. The germline V gene encodes CDR1 LNHDA and CDR2 SQIVND (reference sequence). CDR3 sequence reads: CASSIGGSNTEAFF. DNA for the CDR3: TGTGCCAGTAGTATCGGTGGGAGCAACACTGAAGCTTTCTTT. Filled out from reference TRBV19 and TRBJ1-1, the complete variable domain reads DGGITQSPKYLFRKEGQNVTLSCEQNLNHDAMYWYRQDPGQGLRLIYYSQIVNDFQKGDIAEGYSVSREKKESFPLTVTSAQKNPTAFYLCASSIGGSNTEAFFGQGTRLTVV.

The CDR3 DNA follows: TGCTTAGGGAGACACACCATATATTTT. Its protein product is CLGRHTIYF. The V and J genes are TRBV23-1 and TRBJ1-3; no reliable D call. TRBV23-1 is an ORF, with its function uncertain. This CDR3 spans 9 amino acids.